A single sample is the source of the 11 T cell receptor beta chains below, sequenced in a study of shared clonotypes between healthy human individuals. The table came from immunoSEQ multiplex PCR; TCRdb's copy has only in-frame clones and leaves some out. The data contain roughly 1,800,000 clones, approximately 95% of them singletons. Naive CD8 cells, CD45RO-negative and positively selected for CCR7, excluded terminally differentiated effector memory CD45RA+ cells. Sequencing was done on a sample of naive CD8+ T cells sorted from blood. The origin of the receptors is a man younger than 35 in good health.

The gene calls are TRBV7-9 and TRBJ1-1; D is unclear. The CDR3 covers 13 residues. Looked up from germline, CDR1 is SEHNR and CDR2 is FQNEAQ (reference sequence). The V and J ends lost 5 bases and 3 bases respectively, with 10 bases between them. CDR3 nucleotides: TGTGCCAGCAGCCGGTTGGAGGACACTGAAGCTTTCTTT. This sequence encodes CASSRLEDTEAFF.

This clone has a single count. V and J are TRBV4-3 and TRBJ2-5; D gene ambiguous. The germline V gene encodes CDR1 LGHNA and CDR2 YSLEER. This CDR3 has 15 residues. The V end lost 0 bases, the J end lost 3 bases, and 11 bases lay between the germline ends. The chain's CDR3 is CASSQDLMGKETQYF. As DNA, the CDR3 is TGCGCCAGCAGCCAAGATCTTATGGGGAAAGAGACCCAGTACTTC.

The rearrangement joins TRBV4-1 to TRBJ2-7; 14 nucleotides agree with TRBD2. Germline loops: CDR1 MGHRA, CDR2 YSYEKL. V trimming: 3 bases; J trimming: 3 bases; junction bases outside the gene matches: 7. CDR3 size: 17 residues. The CDR3 region is CASSHGTSGSSLYEQYF. The CDR3 DNA sequence: TGCGCCAGCAGCCATGGGACTAGCGGGAGTTCGCTCTACGAGCAGTACTTC.

V and J are TRBV13 and TRBJ1-1; tentatively, D is TRBD1 (5 bases). The CDR3 is 18 amino acids. Trimming removed 1 base at V and 1 base at J, with 19 bases between. Germline CDR1 PRHDT, CDR2 FYEKMQ (reference sequence). CDR3 protein: CASSLAHVGERGNTEAFF. The DNA of the CDR3 is TGTGCCAGCAGCTTAGCCCACGTAGGTGAAAGGGGGAACACTGAAGCTTTCTTT.

The chain recombines TRBV27 with TRBJ2-2; the D is unclear. CDR3 length equals 13 residues. Germline V gene sequence: CDR1 MNHEY, CDR2 SMNVEV (reference sequence). Trimming took 3 bases from V and 5 from J, leaving 7 bases between them. CDR3 protein: CASSFFSTGELFF. CDR3 in DNA: TGTGCCAGCAGTTTTTTCTCGACCGGGGAGCTGTTTTTT.

The J gene is TRBJ2-7, the V gene TRBV27; 7 bases are a match to TRBD2. J lost 2 bases, V lost 9 bases, and 10 bases had no gene match. The CDR3 runs to 14 residues. The germline CDR1 and CDR2 sequences are MNHEY and SMNVEV (reference sequence). DNA for the CDR3: TGTGCCAGTGCTGAGCGGCGGGGGACCTACGAGCAGTACTTC. It encodes CASAERRGTYEQYF.

The V call is TRBV5-1, the J call TRBJ2-3, with a possible D match to TRBD1 (5 bases). The germline V and J ends were trimmed by 0 bases and 3 bases, with 11 bases remaining between them. The CDR3 has 15 amino acids. In germline, CDR1 is SGHRS, CDR2 YFSETQ. The CDR3 here is CASSLASGWTDTQYF. For the CDR3, the DNA is TGCGCCAGCAGCTTGGCATCAGGGTGGACAGATACGCAGTATTTT. The variable domain in full, completed from reference TRBV5-1 and TRBJ2-3, reads KAGVTQTPRYLIKTRGQQVTLSCSPISGHRSVSWYQQTPGQGLQFLFEYFSETQRNKGNFPGRFSGRQFSNSRSEMNVSTLELGDSALYLCASSLASGWTDTQYFGPGTRLTVL.

This chain connects TRBV6-5 to TRBJ2-7, with 7 bases aligning to TRBD1. The CDR3 sequence is 14 residues long. The V gene's germline CDR1 is MNHEY and CDR2 SVGAGI. Trimming removed 6 bases from V and 5 bases from J; junction bases left unmatched: 10. The CDR3 DNA reads as TGTGCCAGCAGACCCGACAGGGATTCCCACGAGCAGTACTTC. It is translated as CASRPDRDSHEQYF.

The chain uses TRBV29-1 and TRBJ2-2; no definite D call. The germline V gene has CDR1 SQVTM and CDR2 ANQGSEA. The CDR3 consists of 13 residues. The V gene lost 5 bases and the J gene lost 0 bases, with 7 bases spanning the gap. CDR3 region: CSVTSANTGELFF. Written as DNA, the CDR3 is TGCAGCGTTACCTCGGCGAACACCGGGGAGCTGTTTTTT.

The chain carries TRBV15 and TRBJ1-1; D not resolved. Trimming removed 0 bases at V and 0 bases at J, with 14 bases between. This CDR3 contains 17 residues. Germline lookup yields CDR1 LNHNV and CDR2 YYDKDF (reference sequence). CDR3 amino acids: CATSRDLSGPMNTEAFF. Written as DNA, the CDR3 is TGTGCCACCAGCAGAGATTTGTCAGGCCCCATGAACACTGAAGCTTTCTTT.

The chain employs TRBV7-9 and TRBJ2-1, with a possible D match to TRBD2 (6 bases). The germline CDR1 and CDR2 sequences are SEHNR and FQNEAQ (reference sequence). The CDR3 extends over 12 amino acids. The V end lost 0 bases, the J end lost 10 bases, and 7 bases lay between the germline ends. The DNA of the CDR3 is TGTGCCAGCAGCTTAGCTACTAGCGAGCAGTTCTTC. This sequence encodes CASSLATSEQFF.